The rows below give T cell receptor beta chains drawn from one sample of a study of blood T cell repertoires in COVID-19. The protocol was immunoSEQ multiplex PCR, while the TCRdb copy is restricted to in-frame clones and leaves out a portion. Here the sample spans 25,000 to 35,000 clones, approximately 86% being singletons. Source material: peripheral blood. The receptors here all came from a human donor in a cohort sampled during active COVID-19. The donor label of this sample is uncertain. Both conserved end residues are part of each CDR3. Fields, in order: J gene, clone size, V gene, D gene, CDR3 protein, CDR3 DNA. D genes are given only for firm matches. Not all rows give a size; the values are once, few, many and, for expanded clones, a class.

TRBJ2-7 few TRBV7-2 TRBD2 CASKQGLANSYEQYF TGTGCCAGCAAACAGGGACTAGCGAACTCCTACGAGCAGTACTTC
TRBJ1-2 - TRBV27 - CASSVRGPPHYGYTF TGTGCCAGCAGCGTTAGAGGCCCACCCCACTATGGCTACACCTTC
TRBJ2-7 - TRBV10-2 TRBD2 CARLHTSGIYEQYF TGCGCCAGGCTCCATACTAGCGGGATCTACGAGCAGTACTTC
TRBJ2-6 - TRBV7-9 - CASSSLDATGANVLTF TGTGCCAGCAGCTCCCTCGATGCTACTGGGGCCAACGTCCTGACTTTC
TRBJ2-7 - TRBV5-1 TRBD2 CASRPTSGVVEQYF TGCGCCAGCAGACCGACTAGCGGTGTCGTCGAGCAGTACTTC
TRBJ2-3 - TRBV9 - CASSVAGGTGGTDTQYF TGTGCCAGCAGCGTAGCTGGCGGGACGGGGGGCACAGATACGCAGTATTTT
TRBJ1-4 - TRBV5-1 - CASSWGHRSTNEKLFF TGCGCCAGCAGCTGGGGCCACAGGTCAACTAATGAAAAACTGTTTTTT
TRBJ2-3 - TRBV6-5 TRBD2 CASRFGLADTQYF TGTGCCAGCAGATTCGGACTAGCGGATACGCAGTATTTT
TRBJ1-1 - TRBV27 - CASSLLSRGGVNTEAFF TGTGCCAGCAGTTTATTATCCCGGGGCGGGGTGAACACTGAAGCTTTCTTT
TRBJ2-5 - TRBV2 TRBD1 CASKTGQGGETQYF TGTGCCAGCAAAACGGGACAGGGAGGCGAGACCCAGTACTTC
TRBJ2-7 few TRBV6-5 - CASSYSTTSDEQYF TGTGCCAGCAGTTACTCCACTACTAGTGACGAGCAGTACTTC
TRBJ1-1 - TRBV10-3 - CAISGGRTEAFF TGTGCCATCAGTGGGGGGCGGACTGAAGCTTTCTTT
TRBJ2-5 - TRBV6-1 - CASSEEPENPGFFSDRETQYF TGTGCCAGCAGTGAAGAACCCGAAAACCCGGGTTTTTTCTCGGATCGAGAGACCCAGTACTTC
TRBJ2-2 - TRBV24-1 - CATAQAGKGGELFF TGTGCCACCGCGCAGGCGGGAAAGGGCGGGGAGCTGTTTTTT
TRBJ1-1 few TRBV6-5 TRBD1 CASRSIDRGTEAFF TGTGCCAGCAGATCTATAGACAGGGGCACTGAAGCTTTCTTT
TRBJ2-3 - TRBV5-1 - CASSLSRLGTDTQYF TGCGCCAGCAGCTTGTCCAGGTTGGGCACAGATACGCAGTATTTT
TRBJ2-7 - TRBV18 - CASSRPSGVSYEQYF TGTGCCAGCTCCCGACCGTCGGGGGTCTCCTACGAGCAGTACTTC
TRBJ1-1 - TRBV27 - CASSLQDSRTEAFF TGTGCCAGCAGTTTACAAGACAGTCGTACTGAAGCTTTCTTT
TRBJ2-2 - TRBV20-1 TRBD2 CSASAEVAGADTGELFF TGCAGTGCTAGTGCAGAAGTAGCGGGAGCGGACACCGGGGAGCTGTTTTTT
TRBJ1-5 - TRBV6-8 TRBD1 CATNRRGRGNQPQHF TGTGCCACTAACAGGAGGGGGCGCGGCAATCAGCCCCAGCATTTT
TRBJ2-5 - TRBV9 TRBD1 CASSPGDRGGQETQYF TGTGCCAGCAGCCCCGGGGACAGGGGGGGGCAAGAGACCCAGTACTTC
TRBJ2-7 once TRBV4-2 - CASSPSGGRDEQYF TGTGCCAGCAGCCCCTCAGGAGGTAGAGACGAGCAGTACTTC
TRBJ1-1 - TRBV25-1 - CASTTGNTEAFF TGTGCCAGCACGACAGGGAACACTGAAGCTTTCTTT